These 13 T cell receptor beta chains share one sample of origin, sequenced in a study of blood T cells in healthy people across ages. Next came a second PCR, run for about 6 to 11 cycles, which used a sample-barcoded 5' primer along with a J-beta primer mix. Each CDR3 protein gets one entry after TCRdb re-called the 5' RACE reads with MiXCR. The data hold about 1.6 million distinct CDR3 sequences, with almost 35% observed a single time. Sequencing was carried out using blood. The receptor set was obtained from a woman aged 25 to 39 in good health.

The V and J genes are TRBV15 and TRBJ2-1; D is unresolved. Between the trimmed V and J ends, which lost 8 bases and 4 bases, there was a span of 15 bases. The CDR3 runs to 14 residues. The germline CDR1 and CDR2 sequences are LNHNV and YYDKDF (reference sequence). The CDR3 bases are TGTGCCACCGGACCCCGGAGACCATACAATGAGCAGTTCTTC. Its translation is CATGPRRPYNEQFF.

There are a few counts of this clonotype. The chain is built from TRBV20-1 and TRBJ1-2; D is undetermined. CDR1 is DFQATT and CDR2 is SNEGSKA in the germline V gene (reference sequence). With 2 bases removed from V and 4 bases from J, the gap between germline ends came to 8 bases. The CDR3 consists of 12 residues. The CDR3 nucleotides are TGCAGTGCTAGAAGGGATACCTATGGCTACACCTTC. Translation: CSARRDTYGYTF.

This chain connects TRBV20-1 to TRBJ2-5; possible D gene TRBD2, 6 bases. Judging by the DNA end, TRBJ2-7 fits better; the J call may be wrong. Germline CDR1 and CDR2: DFQATT and SNEGSKA (reference sequence). The CDR3 sequence is 12 residues long. In nucleotides, the CDR3 is TGCAGCGTGGACTATTCTCTCCCCGAGCAGTACTTC. It translates to CSVDYSLPEQYF.

This clonotype was seen a handful of times. The CDR3 nucleotides are TGCGCCAGCAAATTCGGACTAGCGGATATATACGAGCAGTACTTC. It specifies CASKFGLADIYEQYF. V is TRBV10-2 and J is TRBJ2-7; 10 bases are a match to TRBD2. Germline V gene sequence: CDR1 WSHSY, CDR2 SAAADI. With V trimmed by 7 bases and J by 4 bases, 10 bases remained unmatched. The CDR3 is 15 residues long.

This clonotype showed up just a few times. The V gene is TRBV7-9, the J gene TRBJ1-1, with no clear D. Per germline, CDR1 SEHNR and CDR2 FQNEAQ (reference sequence). CDR3 length: 15 residues. V lost 2 bases and J lost 1, with 11 bases in between. CDR3 DNA: TGTGCCAGCAGCTTAATCAGGTCCCCGAACACTGAAGCTTTCTTT. This translates into CASSLIRSPNTEAFF.

The rearrangement links TRBV9 to TRBJ2-3; possibly TRBD2 for D (5 bases). The CDR3 covers 16 residues. CDR1 SGDLS and CDR2 YYNGEE come from the germline V gene. Trimming removed 3 bases at V and 2 bases at J, with 16 bases between. This chain's CDR3 is CASSDRNGDFTDTQYF. The DNA for the CDR3 is TGTGCCAGCAGCGACCGGAACGGGGATTTCACAGATACGCAGTATTTT. The full variable domain, rest sourced from reference TRBV9 and TRBJ2-3, is DSGVTQTPKHLITATGQRVTLRCSPRSGDLSVYWYQQSLDQGLQFLIQYYNGEERAKGNILERFSAQQFPDLHSELNLSSLELGDSALYFCASSDRNGDFTDTQYFGPGTRLTVL.

This clonotype was counted only a few times. This chain connects TRBV7-8 to TRBJ2-5; 9 nucleotides line up with TRBD2. There are 16 residues in the CDR3. J gave up 5 bases and V 0 bases, and 7 bases lay outside the gene matches. Germline CDR1 reads SGHVS; CDR2 reads FQNEAQ. The CDR3 coding sequence is TGTGCCAGCAGCTTAGCGCGGCTAGCGGGAAGGGAGACCCAGTACTTC. It codes for CASSLARLAGRETQYF. The complete variable domain, with remaining parts taken from reference TRBV7-8 and TRBJ2-5, reads GAGVSQSPRYKVAKRGQDVALRCDPISGHVSLFWYQQALGQGPEFLTYFQNEAQLDKSGLPSDRFFAERPEGSVSTLKIQRTQQEDSAVYLCASSLARLAGRETQYFGPGTRLLVL.

This clonotype came up a few times. This chain joins TRBV9 and TRBJ2-1, with D possibly being TRBD2 (7 bases). Trimming shortened V by 2 bases and J by 0 bases, and 15 bases separated the two germline ends. CDR1 SGDLS and CDR2 YYNGEE come from the germline V gene. CDR3 length: 17 amino acids. The CDR3 DNA reads TGTGCCAGCAGCGTTTTCGGGGGGCCGAGCTCCTACAATGAGCAGTTCTTC. This translates into CASSVFGGPSSYNEQFF. The full variable domain, completed using reference TRBV9 and TRBJ2-1, is DSGVTQTPKHLITATGQRVTLRCSPRSGDLSVYWYQQSLDQGLQFLIQYYNGEERAKGNILERFSAQQFPDLHSELNLSSLELGDSALYFCASSVFGGPSSYNEQFFGPGTRLTVL.

The chain employs TRBV4-1 and TRBJ1-5; no firm D call. Per the germline V gene, CDR1 is MGHRA and CDR2 is YSYEKL. With 0 bases removed from V and 3 bases from J, the gap between germline ends came to 15 bases. The CDR3 totals 17 residues. The CDR3 DNA reads TGCGCCAGCAGCCAAGAAGACCTGAGACACTCCAATCAGCCCCAGCATTTT. This codes for CASSQEDLRHSNQPQHF.

For this clonotype: Being one base from a much bigger clone, this may be a read error. The CDR3 loop reads CASSYNPHSGTGLTYEKYF. The CDR3 coding sequence is TGCGCCAGCAGCTATAACCCTCATTCCGGGACAGGGTTGACCTACGAGAAGTACTTC. V is TRBV5-1 and J is TRBJ2-7; 9 nucleotides match TRBD1. CDR3 size: 19 residues. The V gene's germline CDR1 is SGHRS and CDR2 YFSETQ.

On this clonotype itself: Relative to the germline gene, one junction end is altered; a read error may explain this. The genes are TRBV6-2 or TRBV6-3 and TRBJ2-7; D is possibly TRBD1 or TRBD2 (5 bases each). This CDR3 has 13 amino acids. The germline V gene encodes CDR1 MNHEY and CDR2 SVGEGT. This chain's CDR3 is CLILGAQLREQYF. The CDR3 DNA follows: TGCCTGATACTAGGGGCTCAACTACGGGAGCAGTACTTC.

The gene calls are TRBV20-1 and TRBJ2-2, with a possible D match to TRBD2 (5 bases). Germline CDR1 DFQATT, CDR2 SNEGSKA (reference sequence). The CDR3 has 12 amino acids. Here the CDR3 reads CNSDKPTGELFF. In DNA, the CDR3 is TGCAATAGCGACAAGCCGACCGGGGAGCTGTTTTTT.

The chain uses TRBV9 and TRBJ2-3, with 9 bases lining up with TRBD2. V trimming: 4 bases; J trimming: 6 bases; junction bases outside the gene matches: 6. CDR3 length: 14 residues. Germline assignment: CDR1 SGDLS and CDR2 YYNGEE. The CDR3 loop reads CASSSKREDDTQYF. For the CDR3, the DNA is TGTGCCAGCAGCTCAAAGCGGGAGGATGATACGCAGTATTTT.